This is a list of T cell receptor beta chains from one sample in a study of T cell changes during pregnancy in multiple sclerosis. Assay: immunoSEQ multiplex PCR; the TCRdb copy retains only in-frame clones and omits some. The sample shows tens of thousands of clones, about nine tenths of them seen only once. The specimen comprised CD4+ T cells from peripheral blood mononuclear cells, sampled after pregnancy. These receptors were taken from a female donor in good health, enrolled as a control in a pregnancy study. The CDR3 runs from the conserved cysteine through the conserved F or W. A D gene is named only where the DNA matches it firmly. Clone size is not always given. Where it is, it says once, few, many or a class for expanded clones.

V: TRBV28
size: NA
J: TRBJ2-1
D: TRBD2
DNA: TGTGCCAGCAGTTTGAGACTAGCTCGTGAGCAGTTCTTC
CDR3: CASSLRLAREQFF

V: TRBV18
size: NA
J: TRBJ2-7
D: TRBD2
DNA: TGTGCCAGCTCAGGTGGGGAGGGAACCTACGAGCAGTACTTC
CDR3: CASSGGEGTYEQYF

V: TRBV28
size: NA
J: TRBJ1-4
D: TRBD1
DNA: TGTGCCAGCAGTGAACAGGGGGCGGATGAAAAACTGTTTTTT
CDR3: CASSEQGADEKLFF

V: TRBV5-1
size: NA
J: TRBJ1-1
D: TRBD1
DNA: TGCGCCAGCAGCCCTGGACAGGGCGCTGAAGCTTTCTTT
CDR3: CASSPGQGAEAFF

V: TRBV7-2
size: NA
J: TRBJ1-6
D: NA
DNA: TGTGCCAGCAGCTTAAGTCAGGGTAGTTCACCCCTCCACTTT
CDR3: CASSLSQGSSPLHF

V: TRBV30
size: NA
J: TRBJ2-1
D: NA
DNA: TGTGCCTGGAGTGTAGGCGGGGTTAGTAATGAGCAGTTCTTC
CDR3: CAWSVGGVSNEQFF

V: TRBV7-2
size: NA
J: TRBJ1-3
D: NA
DNA: TGTGCCAGCAGCTTAGCCGGGGGATACACCATATATTTT
CDR3: CASSLAGGYTIYF

V: TRBV5-6
size: NA
J: TRBJ2-1
D: NA
DNA: TGTGCCAGCAGCTCGAACTCCCGTCGCAGGGATGAGCAGTTCTTC
CDR3: CASSSNSRRRDEQFF

V: TRBV5-5
size: NA
J: TRBJ1-1
D: NA
DNA: TGTGCCAGCAGCTTGGTGGCGGGGAACACTGAAGCTTTCTTT
CDR3: CASSLVAGNTEAFF

V: TRBV14
size: NA
J: TRBJ1-1
D: NA
DNA: TGTGCCAGCAGCTACGACAGGATCTCTGAAGCTTTCTTT
CDR3: CASSYDRISEAFF

V: TRBV28
size: NA
J: TRBJ1-1
D: TRBD1
DNA: TGTGCCAGCAGCCGAGCAGGGGGCACCTCCAACACTGAAGCTTTCTTT
CDR3: CASSRAGGTSNTEAFF

V: TRBV10-1
size: NA
J: TRBJ2-5
D: TRBD1
DNA: TGCGCCAAGACAGGGGGCGCGGAGACCCAGTACTTC
CDR3: CAKTGGAETQYF

V: TRBV6-1
size: few
J: TRBJ1-1
D: TRBD1
DNA: TGTGCCAGCATTGACAGGGGAGTTTCTACGATGAACACTGAAGCTTTCTTT
CDR3: CASIDRGVSTMNTEAFF

V: TRBV25-1
size: NA
J: TRBJ1-2
D: NA
DNA: TGTGCCAGCAGTGATCTGACAGTCTATGGCTACACCTTC
CDR3: CASSDLTVYGYTF

V: TRBV18
size: NA
J: TRBJ1-1
D: TRBD1
DNA: TGTGCCAGCTCACCAGACAGGGCGAACACTGAAGCTTTCTTT
CDR3: CASSPDRANTEAFF

V: TRBV18
size: NA
J: TRBJ2-1
D: NA
DNA: TGTGCCAGCTCACCAGGGGCGGTCTACAATGAGCAGTTCTTC
CDR3: CASSPGAVYNEQFF

V: TRBV19
size: NA
J: TRBJ1-5
D: NA
DNA: TGTGCCAGTAGTATAATCAGGGAAGTACAGCCCCAGCATTTT
CDR3: CASSIIREVQPQHF

V: TRBV14
size: NA
J: TRBJ2-7
D: NA
DNA: TGTGCCAGCAGCCAAGATCGGGTGAGCGAGCAGTACTTC
CDR3: CASSQDRVSEQYF

V: TRBV19
size: NA
J: TRBJ2-1
D: NA
DNA: TGTGCCAGTAGTATGGGGGGAGTAGCGGCCACCTACAATGAGCAGTTCTTC
CDR3: CASSMGGVAATYNEQFF

V: TRBV5-6
size: NA
J: TRBJ2-7
D: NA
DNA: TGTGCCAGCAGCTTAAAGTTTACAGAAGCCTACGAGCAGTACTTC
CDR3: CASSLKFTEAYEQYF

V: TRBV5-1
size: NA
J: TRBJ2-7
D: TRBD1
DNA: TGCGCCAGCAGCATCTGGGACAGATCCTACGAGCAGTACTTC
CDR3: CASSIWDRSYEQYF

V: TRBV28
size: NA
J: TRBJ1-4
D: NA
DNA: TGTGCCAGCAGTTTTTCCCTAAATGAAAAACTGTTTTTT
CDR3: CASSFSLNEKLFF

V: TRBV28
size: few
J: TRBJ1-2
D: NA
DNA: TGTGCTACAGGTACTAACTATGGCTACACCTTC
CDR3: CATGTNYGYTF

V: TRBV10-3
size: NA
J: TRBJ2-5
D: TRBD2
DNA: TGTGCCATCAGTGAGGAAGTAGCGGGAGGGGAGACCCAGTACTTC
CDR3: CAISEEVAGGETQYF

V: TRBV7-9
size: once
J: TRBJ2-3
D: NA
DNA: TGTGCCAGCAGCTTTGGAGCGGCGGGGGATACGCAGTATTTT
CDR3: CASSFGAAGDTQYF